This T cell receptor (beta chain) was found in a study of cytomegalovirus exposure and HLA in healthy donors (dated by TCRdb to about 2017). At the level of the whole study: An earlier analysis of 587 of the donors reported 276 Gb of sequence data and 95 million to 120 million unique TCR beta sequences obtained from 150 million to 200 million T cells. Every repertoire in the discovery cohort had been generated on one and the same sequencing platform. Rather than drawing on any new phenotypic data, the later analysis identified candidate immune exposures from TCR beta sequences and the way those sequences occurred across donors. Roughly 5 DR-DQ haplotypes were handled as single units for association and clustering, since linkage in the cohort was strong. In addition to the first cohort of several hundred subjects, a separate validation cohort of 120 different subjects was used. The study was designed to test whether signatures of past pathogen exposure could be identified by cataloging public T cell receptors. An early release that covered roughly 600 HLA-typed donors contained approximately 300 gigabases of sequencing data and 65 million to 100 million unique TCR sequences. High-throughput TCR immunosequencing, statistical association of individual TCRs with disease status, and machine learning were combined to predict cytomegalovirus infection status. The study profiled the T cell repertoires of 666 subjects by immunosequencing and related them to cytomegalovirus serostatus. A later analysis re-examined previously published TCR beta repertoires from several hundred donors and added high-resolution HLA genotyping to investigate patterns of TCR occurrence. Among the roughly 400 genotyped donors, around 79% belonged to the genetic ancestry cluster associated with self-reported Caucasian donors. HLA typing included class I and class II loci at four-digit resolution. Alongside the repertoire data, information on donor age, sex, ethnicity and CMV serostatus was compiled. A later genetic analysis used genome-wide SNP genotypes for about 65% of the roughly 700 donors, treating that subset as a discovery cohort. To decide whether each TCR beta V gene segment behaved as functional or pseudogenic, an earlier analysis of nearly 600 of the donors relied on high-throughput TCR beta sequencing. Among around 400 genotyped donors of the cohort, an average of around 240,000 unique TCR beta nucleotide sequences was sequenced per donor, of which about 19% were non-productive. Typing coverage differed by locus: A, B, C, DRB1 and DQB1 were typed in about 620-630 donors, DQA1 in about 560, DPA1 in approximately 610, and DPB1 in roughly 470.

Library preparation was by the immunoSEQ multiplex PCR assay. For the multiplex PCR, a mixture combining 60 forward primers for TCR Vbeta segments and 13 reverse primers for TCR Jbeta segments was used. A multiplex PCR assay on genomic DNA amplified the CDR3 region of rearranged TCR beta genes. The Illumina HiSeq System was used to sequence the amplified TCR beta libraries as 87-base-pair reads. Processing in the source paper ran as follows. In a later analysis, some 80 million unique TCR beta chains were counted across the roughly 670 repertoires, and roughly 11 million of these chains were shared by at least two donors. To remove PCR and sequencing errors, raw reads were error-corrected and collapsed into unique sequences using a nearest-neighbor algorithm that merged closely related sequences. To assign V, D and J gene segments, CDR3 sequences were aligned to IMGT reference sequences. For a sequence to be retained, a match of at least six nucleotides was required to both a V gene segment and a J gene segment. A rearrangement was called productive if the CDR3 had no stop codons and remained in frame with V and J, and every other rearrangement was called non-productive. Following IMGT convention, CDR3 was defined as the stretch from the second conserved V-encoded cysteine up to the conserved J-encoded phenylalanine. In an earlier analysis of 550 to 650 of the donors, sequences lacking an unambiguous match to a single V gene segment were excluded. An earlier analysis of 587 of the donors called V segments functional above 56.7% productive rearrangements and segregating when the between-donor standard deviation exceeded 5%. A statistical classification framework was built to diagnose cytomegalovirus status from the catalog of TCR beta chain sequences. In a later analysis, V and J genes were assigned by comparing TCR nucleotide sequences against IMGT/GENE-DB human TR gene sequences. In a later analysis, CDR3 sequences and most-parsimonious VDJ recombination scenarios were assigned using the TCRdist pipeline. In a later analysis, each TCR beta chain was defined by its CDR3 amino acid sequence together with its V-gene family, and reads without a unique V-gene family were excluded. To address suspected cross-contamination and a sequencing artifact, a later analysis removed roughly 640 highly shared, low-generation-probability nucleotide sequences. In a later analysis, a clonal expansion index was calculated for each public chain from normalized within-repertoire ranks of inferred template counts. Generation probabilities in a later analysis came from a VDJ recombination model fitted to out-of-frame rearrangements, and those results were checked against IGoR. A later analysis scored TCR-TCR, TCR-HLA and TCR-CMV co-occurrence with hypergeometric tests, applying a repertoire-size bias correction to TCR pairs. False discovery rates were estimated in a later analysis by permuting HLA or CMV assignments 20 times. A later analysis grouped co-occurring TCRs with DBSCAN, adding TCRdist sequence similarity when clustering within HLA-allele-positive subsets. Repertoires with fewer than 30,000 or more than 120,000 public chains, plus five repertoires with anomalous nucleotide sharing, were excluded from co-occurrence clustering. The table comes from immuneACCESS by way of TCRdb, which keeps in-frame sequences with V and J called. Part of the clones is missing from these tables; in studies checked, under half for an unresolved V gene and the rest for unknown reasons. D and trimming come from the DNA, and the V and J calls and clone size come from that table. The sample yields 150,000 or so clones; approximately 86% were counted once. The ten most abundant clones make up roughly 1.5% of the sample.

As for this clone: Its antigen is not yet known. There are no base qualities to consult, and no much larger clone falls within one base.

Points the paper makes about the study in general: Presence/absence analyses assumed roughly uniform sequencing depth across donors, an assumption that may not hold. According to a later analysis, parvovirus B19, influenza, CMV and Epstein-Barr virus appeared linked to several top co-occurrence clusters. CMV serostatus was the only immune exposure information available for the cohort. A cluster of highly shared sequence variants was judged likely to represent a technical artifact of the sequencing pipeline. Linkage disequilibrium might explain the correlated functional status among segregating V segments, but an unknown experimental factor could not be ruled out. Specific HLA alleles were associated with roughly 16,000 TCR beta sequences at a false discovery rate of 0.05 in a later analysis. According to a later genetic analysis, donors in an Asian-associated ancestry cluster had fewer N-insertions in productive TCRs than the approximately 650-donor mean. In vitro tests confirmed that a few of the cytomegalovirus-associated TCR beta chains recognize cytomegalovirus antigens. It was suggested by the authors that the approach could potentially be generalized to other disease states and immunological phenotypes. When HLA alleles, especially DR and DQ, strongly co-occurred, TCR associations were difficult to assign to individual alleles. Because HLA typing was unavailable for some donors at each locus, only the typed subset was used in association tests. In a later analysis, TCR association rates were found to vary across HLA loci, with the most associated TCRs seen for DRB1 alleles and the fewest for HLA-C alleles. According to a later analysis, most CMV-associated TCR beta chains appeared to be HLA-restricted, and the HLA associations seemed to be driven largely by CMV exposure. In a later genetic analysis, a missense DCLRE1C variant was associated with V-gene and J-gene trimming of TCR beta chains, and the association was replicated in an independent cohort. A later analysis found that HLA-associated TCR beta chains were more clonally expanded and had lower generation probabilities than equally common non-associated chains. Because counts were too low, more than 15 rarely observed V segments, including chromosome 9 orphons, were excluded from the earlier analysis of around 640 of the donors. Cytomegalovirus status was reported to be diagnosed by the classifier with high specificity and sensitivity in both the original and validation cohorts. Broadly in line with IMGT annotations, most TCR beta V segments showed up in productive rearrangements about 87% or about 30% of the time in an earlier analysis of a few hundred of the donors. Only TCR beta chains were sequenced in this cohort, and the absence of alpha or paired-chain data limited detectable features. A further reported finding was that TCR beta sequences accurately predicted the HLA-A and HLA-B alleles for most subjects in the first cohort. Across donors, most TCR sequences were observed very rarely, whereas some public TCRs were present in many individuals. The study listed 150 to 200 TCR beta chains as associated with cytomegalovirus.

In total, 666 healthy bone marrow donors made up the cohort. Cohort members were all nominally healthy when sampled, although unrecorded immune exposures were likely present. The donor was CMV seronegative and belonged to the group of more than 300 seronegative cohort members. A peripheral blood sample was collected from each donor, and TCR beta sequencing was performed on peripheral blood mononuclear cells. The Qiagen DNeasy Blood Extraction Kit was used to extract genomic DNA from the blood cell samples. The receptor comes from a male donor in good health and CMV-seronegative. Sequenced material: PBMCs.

The DNA is as follows: TGCGCCAGCAGCTTGCCCTCGGCAGGGGTCGGCTACACCTTC. It translates to CASSLPSAGVGYTF. The V and J segments used are TRBV5-1 and TRBJ1-2; TRBD1 might be the D gene, on 6 matching bases. Looking up the germline V gene yields CDR1 SGHRS and CDR2 YFSETQ. Inclusive of the bounding cysteine and phenylalanine, the CDR3 is 14 residues long. The sequence is cut down to CDR3 DNA, 42 bases in frame from base 1. Trimming costs V 1 base and J 8 bases, and their ends lie 15 bases apart.